This entry features one T cell receptor (beta chain) sequence. Its antigen is undetermined. The donors were members of the validation cohort, which comprised 120 subjects and was separate from the first cohort of 600 to 850 subjects. CDR3 length equals 16 residues. This sample was taken from a study of cytomegalovirus exposure and HLA in healthy donors. Findings of the study overall: Investigators reported 150 to 200 TCR beta chains as tied to cytomegalovirus.

Measured with immunoSEQ multiplex PCR; TCRdb has only the in-frame clones, and not every one. The sample holds about 82,000 clones; approximately 95% are singletons and the top ten take around 0.69%. The TCR was taken from a woman younger than 35 in good health and CMV-seronegative. Sequenced material: PBMCs. This rearrangement joins TRBV21-1 to TRBJ2-7; TRBD2 is taken as the D call from the table, unchecked against the DNA. TRBV21-1 is described as a pseudogene. CDR3 loop: CASSGSLGGYTYEQYF. The DNA for the CDR3 is TGTGCCAGCAGCGGCTCACTGGGAGGTTATACCTACGAGCAGTACTTC.